This passage covers 8 T cell receptor beta chains from one sample sequenced in a study of blood T cell repertoires in COVID-19. Repertoires were generated with immunoSEQ multiplex PCR, while TCRdb's copy carries only in-frame clones and drops some. The data hold under 400,000 clones, with roughly 85% observed a single time. Sample: PBMCs or T cells enriched from blood (not recorded which). All receptors derive from a woman between 35 and 50 years old with acute COVID-19.

In DNA form, the CDR3 reads TGTGCCAGCAGCAAAAGACAGGGACTAGCGGGAGGCACAGATACGCAGTATTTT. Amino acids: CASSKRQGLAGGTDTQYF. This sequence joins TRBV2 and TRBJ2-3; 14 bases are shared with TRBD2. The germline V gene has CDR1 SNHLY and CDR2 FYNNEI. The CDR3 extends over 18 amino acids. V lost 6 bases and J lost 1; bases outside the gene matches: 9.

V usage is TRBV2 and J usage is TRBJ1-2, with D possibly matching TRBD1 (6 bases). The germline CDR1 and CDR2 sequences are SNHLY and FYNNEI. V was shortened by 3 bases and J by 7 bases, with 18 bases between the two germline ends. This CDR3 is 15 amino acids long. As DNA, the CDR3 is TGTGCCAGCAGTGACCGGGACATCTTACGAGGTGGCTACACCTTC. Its translation is CASSDRDILRGGYTF.

The chain carries TRBV3-1 (or the pseudogene TRBV3-2) and TRBJ2-2, with no clear D. The germline V and J ends were trimmed by 0 bases and 0 bases, with 14 bases remaining between them. In germline, CDR1 is LGHDT, CDR2 YNNKEL (reference sequence). There are 18 residues in the CDR3. The CDR3 bases are TGTGCCAGCAGCCAAGATTCGTTGCGTCGGGCGAACACCGGGGAGCTGTTTTTT. Encoded protein: CASSQDSLRRANTGELFF.

The chain joins TRBV5-4 to TRBJ2-1, with D hard to call. Trimming shortened V by 3 bases and J by 6 bases, and 10 bases separated the two germline ends. The CDR3 has 13 residues. The germline V gene has CDR1 SGHNT and CDR2 YYREEE (reference sequence). The CDR3 DNA reads TGTGCCAGCAGCTCTCTACCCCTCAATGAGCAGTTCTTC. Protein: CASSSLPLNEQFF.

This rearrangement joins TRBV6-5 to TRBJ2-5; a weak D match, TRBD2 (5 bases). The CDR3 has 14 amino acids. The germline gives CDR1 MNHEY, CDR2 SVGAGI. The V end was cut by 0 bases, the J end by 2 bases, with 7 bases between. The CDR3 sequence: CASSYSDSQETQYF. Here the CDR3 DNA reads TGTGCCAGCAGTTACTCGGACTCACAAGAGACCCAGTACTTC.

The genes are TRBV19 and TRBJ1-5; D not resolved. CDR3 length: 14 amino acids. The V end was cut by 2 bases, the J end by 5 bases, with 10 bases between. Germline V gene sequence: CDR1 LNHDA, CDR2 SQIVND (reference sequence). The DNA for the CDR3 is TGTGCCAGTAGTATACCGGGAAGGGATCAGCCCCAGCATTTT. It codes for CASSIPGRDQPQHF.

This chain uses TRBV5-5 with TRBJ1-2; 7 bases agree with TRBD1. The CDR3 sequence is 17 residues long. CDR1 and CDR2 (germline): SGHKS, YYEKEE (reference sequence). V shed 4 bases, J shed 1 base, and the junction held 13 bases outside the gene matches. For the CDR3, the DNA is TGTGCCAGCAGCCTGAACCAAGACAGGGTAGTTAACTATGGCTACACCTTC. Its translation is CASSLNQDRVVNYGYTF.

The count of this clone is one. In nucleotides, the CDR3 is TGTGCCAGCAGGACAGGGGGCTGGTATGGCTACACCTTC. As protein: CASRTGGWYGYTF. This chain connects TRBV28 to TRBJ1-2; 10 positions agree with TRBD1. Trimming at V came to 6 bases and at J to 5 bases, leaving 3 bases not matched to a gene. Germline V lookup: CDR1 MDHEN, CDR2 SYDVKM. The CDR3 has 13 residues.